Each of the 28 T cell receptor beta chains below was sequenced from the same sample in a study of Tregs in tolerant kidney transplant recipients. Here immunoSEQ multiplex PCR was the method, and the copy in TCRdb shows in-frame clones only, minus some. Of about 52,000 clones listed, approximately 90% were seen once; the top ten hold 13% to 15%. Related graft donors supplied nonmyeloablative bone marrow transplants, and mixed chimerism was transient. This material consisted of CD8+ T cells from blood (PBMCs), taken 24 months after the transplant. The source is a human patient who received a combined kidney and bone marrow transplant. Some T cells may have come from the graft donor.

The chain links TRBV9 to TRBJ2-7; 10 nucleotides align to TRBD2. The J segment lost 3 bases and the V segment lost 4 bases, leaving 10 bases of the junction unmatched. CDR1 is SGDLS and CDR2 is YYNGEE in the germline V gene. This CDR3 is built from 16 residues. As DNA, the CDR3 is TGTGCCAGCAGCCCGGCAGTGGCTAGCGGGAGCTACGAGCAGTACTTC. Translated: CASSPAVASGSYEQYF.

This clone came up a few times. The rearrangement links TRBV5-8 to TRBJ2-7; the D is unclear. Germline V CDR1 and CDR2: SGHTS, YDEGEE. V lost 3 bases and J lost 3, with 22 bases in between. The CDR3 totals 17 residues. CDR3 coding DNA: TGTGCCAGCAGCTCCCCCCATTTCCAGGCTCTACACTACGAGCAGTACTTC. This sequence encodes CASSSPHFQALHYEQYF.

The rearrangement uses TRBV27 and TRBJ1-6, with 11 nucleotides matching TRBD1. Germline CDR1 is MNHEY and CDR2 is SMNVEV (reference sequence). J gave up 10 bases and V 6 bases, and 5 bases lay outside the gene matches. The length of the CDR3 is 14 residues. CDR3 loop: CASSPGTGGSPLHF. DNA for the CDR3: TGTGCCAGCAGCCCCGGGACAGGGGGGTCACCCCTCCACTTT.

The chain links TRBV7-6 to TRBJ2-2; no clear D. V lost 5 bases, J lost 1 base, and 11 bases lay in between. Germline V gives CDR1 SGHVS, CDR2 FNYEAQ. This CDR3 has 15 amino acids. CDR3 in amino acids: CASSPWAGNTGELFF. The CDR3 nucleotides are TGTGCCAGCAGCCCTTGGGCAGGGAACACCGGGGAGCTGTTTTTT.

The rearrangement uses TRBV5-1 and TRBJ2-7; tentative D call: TRBD2 (5 bases). The CDR3 contains 14 residues. Germline V CDR1 and CDR2: SGHRS, YFSETQ. V was pared by 4 bases and J by 1 base, with 12 bases between. In DNA, the CDR3 is TGCGCCAGCAGCGCGGGCTTAGCTTCCTACGAGCAGTACTTC. It encodes CASSAGLASYEQYF.

V usage is TRBV19 and J usage is TRBJ2-1; 7 bases match TRBD1. In germline, CDR1 is LNHDA, CDR2 SQIVND (reference sequence). CDR3 size: 13 residues. The ends lost 10 bases at V and 3 bases at J; junction bases unmatched: 6. CDR3 amino acids: CATRDRNYNEQFF. The CDR3 DNA reads TGTGCCACCCGGGACAGAAACTACAATGAGCAGTTCTTC.

J is TRBJ1-2 and V is TRBV6-1; TRBD1 might be the D (5 bases). Trimming took 6 bases from V and 2 from J, leaving 16 bases between them. CDR3 length: 15 residues. The germline CDR1 and CDR2 sequences are MNHNS and SASEGT. CDR3 sequence: CASSPLGGGNYGYTF. The CDR3 DNA follows: TGTGCCAGCAGCCCTTTAGGTGGGGGGAACTATGGCTACACCTTC.

The chain carries TRBV13 and TRBJ2-1; no firm D call. Trimming removed 3 bases from V and 7 bases from J, with 16 bases in between. The CDR3 contains 15 residues. Germline V gives CDR1 PRHDT, CDR2 FYEKMQ (reference sequence). CDR3 sequence: CASSFPGGTGNEQFF. In DNA, the CDR3 is TGTGCCAGCAGCTTTCCCGGCGGAACGGGTAATGAGCAGTTCTTC.

The chain links TRBV6-1 to TRBJ1-1, with D maybe TRBD1 (5 bases). This CDR3 contains 13 residues. The V end lost 8 bases, the J end lost 2 bases, and 12 bases lay between the germline ends. CDR1 is MNHNS and CDR2 is SASEGT in the germline V gene. The chain's CDR3 is CASQQGKNTEAFF. As DNA, the CDR3 is TGTGCCAGCCAGCAGGGAAAAAACACTGAAGCTTTCTTT.

This chain joins TRBV5-6 and TRBJ2-7; 10 nucleotides match TRBD1. V gave up 0 bases and J gave up 4 bases; unmatched junction bases: 4. The CDR3 consists of 15 residues. Germline CDR1 and CDR2: SGHDT and YYEEEE. Here the CDR3 DNA reads TGTGCCAGCAGCTTGGATGGACAGGGGGAGTACGAGCAGTACTTC. Amino acids: CASSLDGQGEYEQYF.

This CDR3 is CASSIAGDEYGYTF. CDR3 nucleotides: TGTGCCAGTAGTATCGCGGGGGATGAATATGGCTACACCTTC. The genes are TRBV19 and TRBJ1-2; TRBD1 is a possible D gene (5 bases). This CDR3 is 14 amino acids long. V lost 3 bases and J 5 bases, leaving 13 bases between the germline ends. Germline CDR1 is LNHDA and CDR2 is SQIVND (reference sequence).

This chain joins TRBV11-3 and TRBJ2-2; weak D call: TRBD2 (5 bases). V was trimmed by 4 bases and J by 6 bases, leaving 15 bases between them. This CDR3 has 15 amino acids. Germline values: CDR1 SGHNT, CDR2 YENEEA. The CDR3 DNA is TGTGCCAGCAGCTCCAGGACTTACCTGGCCGGGGAGCTGTTTTTT. It encodes CASSSRTYLAGELFF.

V and J are TRBV6-5 and TRBJ1-2, with a weak D call TRBD1 (6 bases). Between the trimmed V and J ends, which lost 5 bases and 8 bases, there was a span of 21 bases. The CDR3 covers 15 residues. CDR1 is MNHEY, CDR2 SVGAGI, per germline. The CDR3 DNA reads TGTGCCAGCAGTATCTCTCCAGGGGCCCAGGGAGGCTACACCTTC. The encoded protein is CASSISPGAQGGYTF.

Note on this clone: A read error may account for a junction end that differs from germline. Other DNA sequences of this sample code for an identical CDR3. The chain carries TRBV5-4 and TRBJ1-6, with D hard to call. CDR3 size: 14 residues. The germline V gene encodes CDR1 SGHNT and CDR2 YYREEE (reference sequence). The CDR3 DNA reads TGTGCCAGCAGCTTGGAACGGGGATATTCCCCCCTCCACTTT. Translated: CASSLERGYSPLHF.

This clone was counted once. The chain uses TRBV28 and TRBJ2-1; 10 nucleotides line up with TRBD1. Trimming took 6 bases from V and 2 from J; bases not matched to a gene: 4. Germline V CDR1 and CDR2: MDHEN, SYDVKM. The CDR3 is made up of 15 amino acids. The CDR3 sequence: CASRPGQGTYNEQFF. DNA of the CDR3: TGTGCCAGCAGACCGGGACAGGGGACCTACAATGAGCAGTTCTTC.

The V gene is TRBV6-6, the J gene TRBJ2-7; TRBD1 agrees at 8 bases. Germline V gene sequence: CDR1 MNHNY, CDR2 SVGAGI (reference sequence). The CDR3 is made up of 15 amino acids. Trimming cost V 4 bases and J 1 base; bases outside gene matches: 6. The CDR3 sequence is CASSFLGQASYEQYF. The CDR3 nucleotides read TGTGCCAGCAGTTTCCTGGGACAGGCTTCCTACGAGCAGTACTTC.

The CDR3 nucleotides are TGTGCCAGCAGCCAAGTACAGGCCTATGGCTACACCTTC. Translating gives CASSQVQAYGYTF. V usage is TRBV14 and J usage is TRBJ1-2; TRBD1 might be the D (5 bases). Germline values: CDR1 SGHDN, CDR2 FVKESK. V was pared by 1 base and J by 4 bases, with 7 bases between. CDR3 length: 13 residues.

This sequence joins TRBV5-3 and TRBJ1-1; 12 bases fit TRBD1. TRBV5-3 is marked as an open reading frame, function uncertain. This CDR3 is built from 15 residues. After removal of 3 bases from V and 2 bases from J, the junction contained 2 bases not matched to a gene. The CDR3 loop is CARSWGTGGNTEAFF. The CDR3 DNA sequence: TGTGCCAGAAGCTGGGGGACAGGGGGCAACACTGAAGCTTTCTTT.

This chain connects TRBV19 to TRBJ2-7; a weak D match, TRBD1 (5 bases). CDR1 and CDR2 from the germline V gene are LNHDA and SQIVND (reference sequence). The ends were cut back, 3 bases at V and 1 base at J, with 7 bases in the middle. The CDR3 is made up of 13 amino acids. In DNA form, the CDR3 reads TGTGCCAGTAGTATGACAGTTTCCTACGAGCAGTACTTC. Translating gives CASSMTVSYEQYF.

The chain is built from TRBV4-3 and TRBJ2-1; 12 nucleotides match TRBD2. The germline V gene encodes CDR1 LGHNA and CDR2 YSLEER. The CDR3 runs 17 residues. Trimming removed 0 bases from V and 8 bases from J; junction bases left unmatched: 8. CDR3 bases: TGCGCCAGCAGCCAAGAACCACTAGCGGGAGGCGCAGATGAGCAGTTCTTC. It specifies CASSQEPLAGGADEQFF.

The chain couples TRBV9 to TRBJ1-6; a possible D gene is TRBD1 (6 bases). CDR1 is SGDLS and CDR2 is YYNGEE in the germline V gene. The CDR3 is 14 amino acids. The ends were cut back, 3 bases at V and 8 bases at J, with 12 bases in the middle. This chain's CDR3 is CASSAYRDHSPLHF. The CDR3 region has the DNA TGTGCCAGCAGCGCCTACAGGGACCATTCACCCCTCCACTTT.

The chain carries TRBV11-3 and TRBJ2-5; possible D gene TRBD2, 5 bases. The CDR3 runs to 12 residues. Germline CDR1 reads SGHNT; CDR2 reads YENEEA. The V gene lost 2 bases and the J gene lost 5 bases, with 6 bases spanning the gap. The CDR3 coding sequence is TGTGCCAGCAGCTTACCGGGGGAGACCCAGTACTTC. Protein: CASSLPGETQYF.

The chain joins TRBV13 to TRBJ2-2, with 8 bases lining up with TRBD1. Germline V gene data show CDR1 as PRHDT and CDR2 as FYEKMQ (reference sequence). The CDR3 contains 15 residues. Losses at the gene ends were 4 bases for V and 3 bases for J; bases not matched to a gene: 4. CDR3 coding DNA: TGTGCCAGCAGCTACGACAGGGGTTACACCGGGGAGCTGTTTTTT. Translating gives CASSYDRGYTGELFF.

In regard to this clone: The sample holds other DNA sequences that translate to the same CDR3. The rearrangement uses TRBV27 and TRBJ1-6, with no clear D. CDR1 MNHEY and CDR2 SMNVEV come from the germline V gene (reference sequence). The CDR3 is 13 amino acids. V gave up 5 bases and J gave up 7 bases, with 9 bases separating them. The CDR3 DNA sequence: TGTGCCAGCAGTACCCAACAGAATTCACCCCTCCACTTT. It translates to CASSTQQNSPLHF.

The DNA of the CDR3 is TGCGCCAGCAGCTTTACAGATCTCACCTACAATGAGCAGTTCTTC. Amino acid sequence: CASSFTDLTYNEQFF. The chain recombines TRBV5-1 with TRBJ2-1; no clear D. The CDR3 length is 15 residues. Germline CDR1 is SGHRS and CDR2 is YFSETQ. V was shortened by 2 bases and J by 2 bases, with 11 bases between the two germline ends. The whole variable domain, remainder taken from reference TRBV5-1 and TRBJ2-1, is KAGVTQTPRYLIKTRGQQVTLSCSPISGHRSVSWYQQTPGQGLQFLFEYFSETQRNKGNFPGRFSGRQFSNSRSEMNVSTLELGDSALYLCASSFTDLTYNEQFFGPGTRLTVL.

This clone is deemed medium-sized. V is TRBV13 and J is TRBJ1-1; no clear D. The CDR3 loop spans 11 amino acids. V lost 6 bases to trimming and J lost 5 bases, with 7 bases between them. Per the germline V gene, CDR1 is PRHDT and CDR2 is FYEKMQ (reference sequence). The CDR3 DNA is TGTGCCAGCAGTACCGGGACTGAAGCTTTCTTT. Protein product: CASSTGTEAFF.

The J gene is TRBJ2-7, the V gene TRBV5-1, with 15 nucleotides matching TRBD2. CDR1 is SGHRS and CDR2 is YFSETQ in the germline V gene. The CDR3 is made up of 15 amino acids. V dropped 3 bases and J dropped 4; count of bases not matched to a gene: 2. The CDR3 region has the DNA TGCGCCAGCAGCTCGGGACTAGCGGGGGGTTACGAGCAGTACTTC. Amino acids: CASSSGLAGGYEQYF.

The chain combines TRBV7-9 with TRBJ2-1, with D unclear. CDR3 length: 15 residues. Germline V gives CDR1 SEHNR, CDR2 FQNEAQ (reference sequence). Between the trimmed V and J ends, which lost 7 bases and 3 bases, there was a span of 16 bases. The CDR3 protein is CASIPSSRYYNEQFF. CDR3 coding DNA: TGTGCCAGCATCCCGTCTTCGCGATACTACAATGAGCAGTTCTTC.